This is a list of T cell receptor beta chains from one sample in a study of blood T cell repertoires in COVID-19. Assay used: immunoSEQ multiplex PCR; TCRdb lists only in-frame clones, some missing. The profile shows roughly 290,000 clones, around 88% of them singletons. Sequenced sample: PBMCs or T cells enriched from blood (not recorded which). The origin of the receptors is a woman aged 40 to 50 who had recovered from COVID-19. Both conserved end residues are part of each CDR3. D genes are given only for firm matches.

d_gene	j_gene	v_gene	CDR3aa	CDR3nt
TRBD1	TRBJ2-7	TRBV9	CASSARTGTVPYEQYF	TGTGCCAGCAGCGCGAGAACCGGGACAGTACCCTACGAGCAGTACTTC
-	TRBJ2-2	TRBV3-1/TRBV3-2	CASSQLGTGELFF	TGTGCCAGCAGCCAACTAGGCACCGGGGAGCTGTTTTTT
-	TRBJ2-3	TRBV19	CASSPRYGGGTDTQYF	TGTGCCAGTAGCCCGCGGTATGGCGGGGGCACAGATACGCAGTATTTT
-	TRBJ2-3	TRBV7-2	CASSSDRGTDTQYF	TGTGCCAGCAGCTCCGATCGAGGCACAGATACGCAGTATTTT
-	TRBJ2-7	TRBV6-6	CASSSDLATLYEQYF	TGTGCCAGCAGTTCAGATTTAGCGACACTTTACGAGCAGTACTTC
TRBD1	TRBJ2-7	TRBV5-1	CASSSQGVSSSYEQYF	TGCGCCAGCAGCTCACAGGGGGTCTCCAGCTCCTACGAGCAGTACTTC
-	TRBJ2-3	TRBV5-1	CASSQGHLEDTQYF	TGCGCCAGCAGCCAGGGACACCTCGAGGATACGCAGTATTTT
-	TRBJ2-5	TRBV19	CASSPHSPNRPQETQYF	TGTGCCAGTAGTCCCCATTCCCCCAACAGACCGCAAGAGACCCAGTACTTC
-	TRBJ2-1	TRBV18	CASSTARGSYNEQFF	TGTGCCAGCTCAACGGCGCGGGGCTCCTACAATGAGCAGTTCTTC
-	TRBJ2-1	TRBV3-1/TRBV3-2	CASSQVALSSYNEQFF	TGTGCCAGCAGCCAGGTAGCGCTCAGCTCCTACAATGAGCAGTTCTTC
-	TRBJ1-1	TRBV28	CASSLGGLSVAEAFF	TGTGCCAGCAGTTTGGGGGGGCTCTCGGTGGCTGAAGCTTTCTTT
-	TRBJ2-1	TRBV21-1	CASSNPRKDRGTISQIF	TGTGCCAGCAGCAACCCCCGCAAGGACAGGGGCACAATATCGCAGATCTTC
TRBD2	TRBJ2-1	TRBV9	CASSLAGGASHEQFF	TGTGCCAGCAGTTTAGCGGGAGGGGCCTCTCATGAGCAGTTCTTC
-	TRBJ1-3	TRBV6-5	CASSYSRTGNTIYF	TGTGCCAGCAGTTACTCGCGCACTGGAAACACCATATATTTT
-	TRBJ1-3	TRBV6-5	CAVQGDSGNTIYF	TGTGCCGTACAGGGAGATTCTGGAAACACCATATATTTT
-	TRBJ2-7	TRBV7-2	CASSSRHLYEQYF	TGTGCCAGCAGCTCCAGACACCTCTACGAGCAGTACTTC
-	TRBJ2-3	TRBV3-1/TRBV3-2	CASSYQPVSSTDTQYF	TGTGCCAGCAGCTACCAACCAGTCTCTAGCACAGATACGCAGTATTTT
TRBD1	TRBJ2-7	TRBV11-2	CASSSGTGAYEQYF	TGTGCCAGCAGCTCCGGGACAGGGGCCTACGAGCAGTACTTC